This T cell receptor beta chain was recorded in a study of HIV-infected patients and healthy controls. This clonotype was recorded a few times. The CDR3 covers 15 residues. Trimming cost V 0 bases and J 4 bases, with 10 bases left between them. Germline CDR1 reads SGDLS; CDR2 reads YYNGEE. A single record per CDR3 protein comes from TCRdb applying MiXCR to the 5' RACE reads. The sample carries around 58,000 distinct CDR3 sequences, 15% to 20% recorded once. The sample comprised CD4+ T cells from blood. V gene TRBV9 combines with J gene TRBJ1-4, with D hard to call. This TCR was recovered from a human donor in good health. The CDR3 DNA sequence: TGTGCCAGCAGCGTAGTTCCAGGACTTAATGAAAAACTGTTTTTT. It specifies CASSVVPGLNEKLFF.